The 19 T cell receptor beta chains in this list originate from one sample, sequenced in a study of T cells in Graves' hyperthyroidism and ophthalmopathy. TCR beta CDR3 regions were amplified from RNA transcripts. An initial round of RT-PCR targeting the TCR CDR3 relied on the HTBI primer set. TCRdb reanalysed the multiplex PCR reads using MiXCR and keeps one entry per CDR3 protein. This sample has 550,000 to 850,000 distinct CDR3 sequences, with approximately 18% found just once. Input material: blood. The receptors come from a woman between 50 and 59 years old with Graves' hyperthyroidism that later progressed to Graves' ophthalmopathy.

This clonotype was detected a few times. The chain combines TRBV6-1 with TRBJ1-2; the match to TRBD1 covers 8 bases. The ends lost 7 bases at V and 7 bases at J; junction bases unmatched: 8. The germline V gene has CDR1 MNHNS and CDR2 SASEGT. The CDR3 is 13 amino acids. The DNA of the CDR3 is TGTGCCAGCACGATCGACAGGGGCGCTGGCTACACCTTC. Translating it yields CASTIDRGAGYTF.

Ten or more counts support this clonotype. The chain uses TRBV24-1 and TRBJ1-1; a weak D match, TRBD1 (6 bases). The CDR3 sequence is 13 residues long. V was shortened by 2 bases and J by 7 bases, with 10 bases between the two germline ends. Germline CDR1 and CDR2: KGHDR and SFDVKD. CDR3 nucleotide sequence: TGTGCCACCAGTGATTGGGGGGGCGATGAAGCTTTCTTT. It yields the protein CATSDWGGDEAFF.

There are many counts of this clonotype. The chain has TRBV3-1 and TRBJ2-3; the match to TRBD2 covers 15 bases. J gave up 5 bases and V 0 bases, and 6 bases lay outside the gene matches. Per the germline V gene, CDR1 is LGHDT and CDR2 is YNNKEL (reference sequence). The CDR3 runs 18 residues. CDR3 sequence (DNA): TGTGCCAGCAGCCAAGAAGGACTAGCGGGGGGGCTCGGAGATACGCAGTATTTT. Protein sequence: CASSQEGLAGGLGDTQYF.

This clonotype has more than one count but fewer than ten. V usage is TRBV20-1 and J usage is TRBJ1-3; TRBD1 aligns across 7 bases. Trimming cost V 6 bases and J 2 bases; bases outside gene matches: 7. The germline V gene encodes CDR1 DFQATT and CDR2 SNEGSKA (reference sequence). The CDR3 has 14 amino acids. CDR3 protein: CSADARGTGNTIYF. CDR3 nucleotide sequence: TGCAGTGCCGACGCCAGGGGGACTGGAAACACCATATATTTT.

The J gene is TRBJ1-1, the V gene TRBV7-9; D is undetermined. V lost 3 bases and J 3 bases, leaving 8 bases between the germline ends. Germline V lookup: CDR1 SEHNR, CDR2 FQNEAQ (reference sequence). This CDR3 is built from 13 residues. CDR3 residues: CASSFLAHTEAFF. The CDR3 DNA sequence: TGTGCCAGCAGCTTTCTAGCCCACACTGAAGCTTTCTTT.

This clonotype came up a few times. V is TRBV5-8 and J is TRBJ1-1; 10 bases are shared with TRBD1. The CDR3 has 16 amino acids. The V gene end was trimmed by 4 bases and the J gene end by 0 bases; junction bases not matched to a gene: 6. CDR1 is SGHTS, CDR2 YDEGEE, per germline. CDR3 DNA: TGTGCCAGCAGCCGGGACAGGGGTGGGGTGAACACTGAAGCTTTCTTT. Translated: CASSRDRGGVNTEAFF.

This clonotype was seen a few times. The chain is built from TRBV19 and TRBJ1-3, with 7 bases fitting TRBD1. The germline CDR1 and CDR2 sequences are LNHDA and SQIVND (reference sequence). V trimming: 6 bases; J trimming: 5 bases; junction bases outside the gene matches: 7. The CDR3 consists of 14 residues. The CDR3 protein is CASRVSGQRNTIYF. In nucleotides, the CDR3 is TGTGCCAGTAGGGTGTCGGGACAGAGAAACACCATATATTTT.

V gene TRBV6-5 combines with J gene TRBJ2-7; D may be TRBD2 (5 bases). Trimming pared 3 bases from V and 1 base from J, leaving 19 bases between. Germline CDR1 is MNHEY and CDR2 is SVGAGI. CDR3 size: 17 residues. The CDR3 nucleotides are TGTGCCAGCAGTTATTCGGAGGCCTACAGCGGTTCCTACGAGCAGTACTTC. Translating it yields CASSYSEAYSGSYEQYF.

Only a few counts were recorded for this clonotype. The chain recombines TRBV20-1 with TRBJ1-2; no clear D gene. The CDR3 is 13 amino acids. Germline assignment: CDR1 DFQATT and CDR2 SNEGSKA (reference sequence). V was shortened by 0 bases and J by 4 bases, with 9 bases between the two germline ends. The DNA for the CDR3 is TGCAGTGCTAGAGAGGAGGAAACCTATGGCTACACCTTC. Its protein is CSAREEETYGYTF.

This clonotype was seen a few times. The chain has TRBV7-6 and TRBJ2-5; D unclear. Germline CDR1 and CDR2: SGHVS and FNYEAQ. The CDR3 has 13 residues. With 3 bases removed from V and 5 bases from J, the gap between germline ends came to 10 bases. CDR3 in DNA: TGTGCCAGCAGCTTTGTTCTAGGGGAGACCCAGTACTTC. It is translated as CASSFVLGETQYF.

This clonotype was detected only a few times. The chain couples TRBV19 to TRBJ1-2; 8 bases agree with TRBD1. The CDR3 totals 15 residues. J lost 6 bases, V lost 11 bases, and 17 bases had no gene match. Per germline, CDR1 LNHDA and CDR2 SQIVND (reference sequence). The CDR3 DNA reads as TGTGCCGGAAAAGACCCTGGACAGGGCGAGGATGGCTACACCTTC. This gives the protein CAGKDPGQGEDGYTF.

The CDR3, as DNA: TGTGCCAGCAGCCAGGGACAGTCCCGCTCTGGGGCCAACGTCCTGACTTTC. It specifies CASSQGQSRSGANVLTF. The genes are TRBV7-2 and TRBJ2-6; 7 nucleotides align to TRBD1. The V gene end was trimmed by 5 bases and the J gene end by 0 bases; junction bases not matched to a gene: 7. Germline CDR1 is SGHTA and CDR2 is FQGNSA. This CDR3 comprises 17 residues.

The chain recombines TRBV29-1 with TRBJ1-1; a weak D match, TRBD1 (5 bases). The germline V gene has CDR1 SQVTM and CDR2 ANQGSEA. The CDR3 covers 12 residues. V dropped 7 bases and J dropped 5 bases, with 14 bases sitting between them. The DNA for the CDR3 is TGCAGCGGGGGGTCCCAAGGGACTGAAGCTTTCTTT. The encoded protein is CSGGSQGTEAFF.

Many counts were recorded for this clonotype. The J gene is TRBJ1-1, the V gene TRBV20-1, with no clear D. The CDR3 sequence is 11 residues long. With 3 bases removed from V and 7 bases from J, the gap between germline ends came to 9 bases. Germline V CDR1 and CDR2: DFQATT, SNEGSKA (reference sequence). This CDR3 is CSASGSGEAFF. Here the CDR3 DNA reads TGCAGTGCTAGTGGATCCGGTGAAGCTTTCTTT.

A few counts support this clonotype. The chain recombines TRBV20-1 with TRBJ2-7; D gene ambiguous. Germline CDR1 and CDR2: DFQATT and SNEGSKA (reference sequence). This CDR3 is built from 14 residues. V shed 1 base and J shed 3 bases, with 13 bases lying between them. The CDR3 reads CSARAPDEFYEQYF. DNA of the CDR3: TGCAGTGCTAGAGCCCCAGATGAGTTCTACGAGCAGTACTTC.

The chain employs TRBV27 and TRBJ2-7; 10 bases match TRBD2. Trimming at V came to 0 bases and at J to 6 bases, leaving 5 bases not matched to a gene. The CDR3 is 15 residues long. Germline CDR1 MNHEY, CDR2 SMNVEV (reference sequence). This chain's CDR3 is CASSLSTAGGLEQYF. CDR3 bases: TGTGCCAGCAGTTTATCCACAGCGGGGGGGCTCGAGCAGTACTTC.

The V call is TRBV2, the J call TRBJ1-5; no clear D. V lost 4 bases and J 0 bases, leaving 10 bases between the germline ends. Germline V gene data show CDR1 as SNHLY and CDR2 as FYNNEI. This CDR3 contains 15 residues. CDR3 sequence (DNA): TGTGCCAGCAGTGTTACACGGATTAGCAATCAGCCCCAGCATTTT. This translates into CASSVTRISNQPQHF.

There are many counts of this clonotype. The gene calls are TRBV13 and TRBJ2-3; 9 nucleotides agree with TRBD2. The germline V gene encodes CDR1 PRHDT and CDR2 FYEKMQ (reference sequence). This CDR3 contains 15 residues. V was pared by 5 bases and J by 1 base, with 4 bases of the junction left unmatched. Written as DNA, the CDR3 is TGTGCCAGCAGCATGGAGCGGGGGGGCACAGATACGCAGTATTTT. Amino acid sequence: CASSMERGGTDTQYF.

The CDR3: CASSEVRQPQHF. The CDR3 coding sequence is TGTGCCAGCAGTGAAGTTCGACAGCCCCAGCATTTT. The V gene is TRBV6-1, the J gene TRBJ1-5; D unresolved. Per germline, CDR1 MNHNS and CDR2 SASEGT. This CDR3 is built from 12 residues. Trimming left V 1 base short and J 7 bases short, with 5 bases between.